This T cell receptor beta chain appears in the sequencing data of a study of blood T cell repertoires in COVID-19. Generated by immunoSEQ multiplex PCR, the TCRdb table keeps only in-frame clones and is missing some. Of some 140,000 clones listed, about 80% are singletons. Concerning this clone itself: Other DNA sequences in this specimen translate into the identical CDR3.

CDR1 and CDR2 from the germline V gene are LGHDT and YNNKEL (reference sequence). This CDR3 has 15 residues. V dropped 0 bases and J dropped 2 bases, with 7 bases sitting between them. Sequencing used peripheral blood. This chain connects TRBV3-1 (or the pseudogene TRBV3-2) to TRBJ1-4; D remains ambiguous. This sequence originates from an older woman with COVID-19, enrolled during active disease. CDR3 nucleotides: TGTGCCAGCAGCCAAGATCGAGGGACTAATGAAAAACTGTTTTTT. Amino acids: CASSQDRGTNEKLFF.